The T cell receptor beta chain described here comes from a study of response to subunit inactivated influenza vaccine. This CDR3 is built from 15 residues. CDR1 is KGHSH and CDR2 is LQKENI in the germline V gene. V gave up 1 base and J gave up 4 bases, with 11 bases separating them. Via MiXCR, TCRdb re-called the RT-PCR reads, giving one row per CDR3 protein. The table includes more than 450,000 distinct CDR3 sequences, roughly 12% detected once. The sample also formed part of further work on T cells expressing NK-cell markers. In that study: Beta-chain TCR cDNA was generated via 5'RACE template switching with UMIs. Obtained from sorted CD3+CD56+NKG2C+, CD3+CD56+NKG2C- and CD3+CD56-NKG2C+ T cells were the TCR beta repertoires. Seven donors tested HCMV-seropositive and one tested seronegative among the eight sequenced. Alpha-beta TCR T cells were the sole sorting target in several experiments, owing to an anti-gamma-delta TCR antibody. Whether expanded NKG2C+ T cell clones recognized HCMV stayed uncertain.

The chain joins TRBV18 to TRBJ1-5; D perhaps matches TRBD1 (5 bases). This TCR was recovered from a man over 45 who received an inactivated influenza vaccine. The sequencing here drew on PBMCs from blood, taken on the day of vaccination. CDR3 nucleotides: TGTGCCAGCTCACCACAGCAGGGTCCGAATCAGCCCCAGCATTTT. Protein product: CASSPQQGPNQPQHF.